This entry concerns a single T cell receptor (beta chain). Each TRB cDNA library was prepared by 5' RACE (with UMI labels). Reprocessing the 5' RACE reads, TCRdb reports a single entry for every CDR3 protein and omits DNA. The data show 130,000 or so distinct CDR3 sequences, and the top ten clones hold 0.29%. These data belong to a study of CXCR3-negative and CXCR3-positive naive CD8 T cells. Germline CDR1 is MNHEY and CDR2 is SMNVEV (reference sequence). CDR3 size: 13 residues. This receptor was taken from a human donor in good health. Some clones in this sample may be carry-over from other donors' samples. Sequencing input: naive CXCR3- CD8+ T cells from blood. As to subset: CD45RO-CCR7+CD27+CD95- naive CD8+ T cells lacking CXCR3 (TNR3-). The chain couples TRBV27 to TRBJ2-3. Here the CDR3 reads CASSFDVTDTQYF.